The clone carrying this TCR beta chain came up once. The V end was cut by 4 bases, the J end by 5 bases, with 15 bases between. Germline CDR1 is MNHEY and CDR2 is SVGAGI. The CDR3 spans 14 residues. The record originates from a study of T-cell memory formation after mild COVID-19. TCRdb processed the 5' RACE reads anew with MiXCR; each CDR3 protein has one entry. The sample lists some 120,000 distinct CDR3 sequences; approximately 15% were seen once. Source material: PBMCs or a T cell subset sorted from them (not recorded which). This chain joins TRBV6-5 and TRBJ2-7; possibly TRBD1 or TRBD2 for D (6 bases each). The source of this sequence is an adult woman who had mild COVID-19 (a few samples of this study predate the infection). Cell type and time point are not known. CDR3 sequence (DNA): TGTGCCAGCAGTTTCAGGGGACTCCGGAACGAGCAGTACTTC. Amino acid sequence: CASSFRGLRNEQYF.